What follows describes a single TCR beta chain. Its antigen is not identified. A multiplex PCR was run with 60 Vbeta primers and 13 Jbeta primers. Clones were read by immunoSEQ multiplex PCR, and TCRdb kept only the in-frame ones, dropping some. Of under 200,000 clones listed, roughly 80% are singletons. The data belong to a study of cytomegalovirus exposure and HLA in healthy donors. Study-wide points: Within an earlier analysis, most TCR beta V segments proved productive either about 87% or about 30% of the time. The Asian-associated ancestry cluster reportedly had fewer N-insertions than the 666-donor mean in a later analysis. Researchers catalogued under 200 TCR beta chains as cytomegalovirus-associated.

CDR1 SNHLY and CDR2 FYNNEI come from the germline V gene. The junction had 6 bases not matched to a gene; V was cut back by 4 bases and J by 6 bases. The CDR3 spans 13 residues. The sequence came from a man aged 45 to 65 in good health and CMV-seropositive. The sample was PBMCs. V usage is TRBV2 and J usage is TRBJ2-7, with 7 bases fitting TRBD1. CDR3 coding DNA: TGTGCCAGCAGTGGGGACAGAGGAGGCGAGCAGTACTTC. It encodes CASSGDRGGEQYF.